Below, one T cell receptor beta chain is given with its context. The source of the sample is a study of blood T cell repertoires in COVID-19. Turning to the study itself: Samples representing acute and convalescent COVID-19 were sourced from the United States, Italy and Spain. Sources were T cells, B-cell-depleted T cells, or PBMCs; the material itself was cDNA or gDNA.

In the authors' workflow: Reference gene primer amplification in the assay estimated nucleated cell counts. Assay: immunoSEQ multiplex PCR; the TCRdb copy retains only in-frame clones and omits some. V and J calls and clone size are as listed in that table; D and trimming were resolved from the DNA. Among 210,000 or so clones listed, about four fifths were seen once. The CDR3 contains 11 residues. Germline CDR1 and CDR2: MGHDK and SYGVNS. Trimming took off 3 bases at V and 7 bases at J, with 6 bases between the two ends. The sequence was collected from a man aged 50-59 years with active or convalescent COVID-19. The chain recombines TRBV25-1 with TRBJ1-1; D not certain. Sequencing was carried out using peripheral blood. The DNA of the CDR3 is TGTGCCAGCAGTGAGACGGGTGAAGCTTTCTTT. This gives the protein CASSETGEAFF.